One and the same sample provided the 12 T cell receptor beta chains below, sequenced in a study of T cell repertoires in cytomegalovirus infection. TCRdb re-called the reads with MiXCR, one entry per CDR3 protein. The sample records roughly 500,000 distinct CDR3 sequences, roughly a third being singletons. These receptors' antigens are unknown. Sequenced here: cultured PBMCs, sampled from culture after CMV antigen stimulation. These receptors all stem from a human donor in good health (CMV status not recorded). Some clones in this sample may be carry-over from other donors' samples.

This sequence joins TRBV9 and TRBJ2-3; D call uncertain. The CDR3 has 13 residues. Trimming stripped 3 bases from V and 1 base from J, with 6 bases between. Germline CDR1 SGDLS, CDR2 YYNGEE. CDR3 DNA sequence: TGTGCCAGCAGCGGGACGGGCACAGATACGCAGTATTTT. This encodes CASSGTGTDTQYF.

This clonotype was seen repeatedly, ten times or more. V usage is TRBV7-8 and J usage is TRBJ1-4, with 7 nucleotides matching TRBD1. Unmatched junction bases numbered 14, after V lost 1 base and J lost 9 bases. Per germline, CDR1 SGHVS and CDR2 FQNEAQ. The CDR3 has 17 residues. Here the CDR3 reads CASSLGQDRARAQKLFF. In DNA, the CDR3 is TGTGCCAGCAGCTTAGGGCAAGACAGGGCCCGGGCGCAAAAACTGTTTTTT.

This clonotype was observed at least ten times. V gene TRBV27 combines with J gene TRBJ2-1, with TRBD2 matching 13 bases. CDR3 length: 15 amino acids. V dropped 2 bases and J dropped 7; count of bases not matched to a gene: 2. Germline lookup yields CDR1 MNHEY and CDR2 SMNVEV (reference sequence). CDR3 nucleotides: TGTGCCAGCAGTTTAGGGACTAGCGGGACGAATGAGCAGTTCTTC. Translation gives CASSLGTSGTNEQFF.

This clonotype was seen many times. This sequence joins TRBV7-2 and TRBJ1-6, with 7 bases that match TRBD1. The CDR3 loop spans 15 amino acids. Germline lookup yields CDR1 SGHTA and CDR2 FQGNSA. The V and J ends lost 11 bases and 9 bases, in that order; junction bases with no gene match: 16. The CDR3 region has the DNA TGTGCCTCCGCAGGGGGGGGCCGCCGAAGTTCACCCCTCCACTTT. Translated, it gives CASAGGGRRSSPLHF.

In its sample, this clonotype was seen a few times. This chain connects TRBV7-6 to TRBJ2-1; 10 bases map to TRBD1. J lost 9 bases, V lost 5 bases, and 10 bases had no gene match. The CDR3 loop spans 15 amino acids. The germline V gene encodes CDR1 SGHVS and CDR2 FNYEAQ. The CDR3 loop is CASSRIMDRGSEQFF. The CDR3 nucleotides are TGTGCCAGCAGCCGGATCATGGACAGGGGGAGTGAGCAGTTCTTC.

This clonotype came up a few times. V is TRBV4-2 and J is TRBJ2-6, with TRBD1 matching 12 bases. CDR1 is LGHNA and CDR2 is YNFKEQ in the germline V gene. CDR3 length equals 17 residues. V lost 3 bases to trimming and J lost 3 bases; unmatched junction nucleotides: 3. The CDR3 DNA is TGTGCCAGCAGCCAGGGGGACAGGGGGCTTGGGGCCAACGTCCTGACTTTC. The encoded protein is CASSQGDRGLGANVLTF.

The CDR3 reads CASSLGVAGTYEQYV. CDR3 sequence (DNA): TGTGCCAGCAGCCTGGGGGTAGCGGGGACTTACGAGCAGTACGTC. The J gene is TRBJ2-7, the V gene TRBV12-3 or TRBV12-4, with TRBD2 identical over 8 bases. V lost 6 bases to trimming and J lost 4 bases; unmatched junction nucleotides: 11. This CDR3 comprises 15 residues.

This clonotype was seen a handful of times. The rearrangement links TRBV11-2 to TRBJ2-7, with unresolved D. CDR3 length: 13 residues. From germline, CDR1 is SGHAT and CDR2 FQNNGV. V lost 5 bases, J lost 6 bases, and 14 bases lay in between. In nucleotides, the CDR3 is TGTGCCAGCAGCCCCGCCGCCATGTCCGAGCAGTACGTC. Translated, it gives CASSPAAMSEQYV.

This clonotype was detected only a few times. This sequence joins TRBV30 and TRBJ1-2; 8 bases map to TRBD1. Trimming removed 0 bases from V and 7 bases from J; junction bases left unmatched: 4. Germline CDR1 GTSNPN, CDR2 SVGIG (reference sequence). The CDR3 spans 13 residues. The chain's CDR3 is CAWSVGQGIGYTF. In DNA form, the CDR3 reads TGTGCCTGGAGTGTAGGACAGGGTATTGGCTACACCTTC.

The CDR3 bases are TGCAGCGTTGATACAGGGGACGAGCAGTACTTC. It yields the protein CSVDTGDEQYF. The V and J genes are TRBV29-1 and TRBJ2-7; 7 nucleotides match TRBD1. CDR1 and CDR2 (germline): SQVTM, ANQGSEA. The CDR3 totals 11 residues. The ends lost 3 bases at V and 5 bases at J; junction bases unmatched: 1.

This clonotype was seen more than once but under ten times. The chain uses TRBV10-3 and TRBJ2-7; 9 bases align to TRBD2. This CDR3 spans 15 amino acids. CDR1 and CDR2 from the germline V gene are ENHRY and SYGVKD. The V and J ends lost 0 bases and 6 bases, in that order; junction bases with no gene match: 6. CDR3 sequence: CAISESSREGREQYF. The CDR3 DNA follows: TGTGCCATCAGTGAGTCGTCGCGGGAGGGCCGCGAGCAGTACTTC.

This clonotype was seen only a few times. The rearrangement joins TRBV4-1 to TRBJ2-5; 9 bases agree with TRBD1. J lost 9 bases, V lost 0 bases, and 11 bases had no gene match. CDR1 MGHRA and CDR2 YSYEKL come from the germline V gene. The CDR3 spans 16 residues. In nucleotides, the CDR3 is TGCGCCAGCAGCCAAGATTTCGGGACAGGGTCGTATCCCCAGTACTTC. Protein product: CASSQDFGTGSYPQYF.